This passage covers 27 T cell receptor beta chains from one sample sequenced in a study of CDR3 diversity in severe acne. MiXCR, run by TCRdb on the PCR reads, gives a single entry per CDR3 protein. Among about 97,000 distinct CDR3 sequences, more than 45% were seen once, and the ten largest hold 12%. Sequenced material: blood. The receptors here all came from a male donor with acne.

The V gene is TRBV20-1, the J gene TRBJ2-1; D is tentatively TRBD1 or TRBD2 (7 bases each). This CDR3 is built from 16 residues. The V and J ends lost 6 bases and 3 bases respectively, with 21 bases between them. In germline, CDR1 is DFQATT, CDR2 SNEGSKA (reference sequence). In DNA, the CDR3 is TGCAGTGCCTCCCCAGGGGGGACTAATCACTACAATGAGCAGTTCTTC. It specifies CSASPGGTNHYNEQFF.

In its sample, this clonotype was seen many times. The genes are TRBV19 and TRBJ2-4; 11 bases are shared with TRBD2. The CDR3 has 19 residues. Germline V gene lookup returns CDR1 LNHDA and CDR2 SQIVND (reference sequence). The V and J ends lost 5 bases and 0 bases, in that order; junction bases with no gene match: 12. Here the CDR3 reads CASSGLAGGTLIAKNIQYF. The CDR3 bases are TGTGCCAGTAGTGGGTTAGCGGGAGGGACCCTCATAGCCAAAAACATTCAGTACTTC.

The CDR3 loop reads CASSLQGAQPQYF. The CDR3, as DNA: TGTGCCAGCAGCTTGCAGGGAGCTCAGCCCCAGTACTTC. The rearrangement uses TRBV5-5 and TRBJ2-5, with D possibly being TRBD1 or TRBD2 (5 bases each). This CDR3 has 13 amino acids. Trimming removed 1 base at V and 9 bases at J, with 13 bases between. Looked up from germline, CDR1 is SGHKS and CDR2 is YYEKEE (reference sequence).

The rearrangement joins TRBV10-2 to TRBJ2-1; 10 bases align to TRBD2. The trim removed 6 bases at V and 4 bases at J, leaving 9 bases unmatched. The CDR3 sequence is 16 residues long. Germline V gene data show CDR1 as WSHSY and CDR2 as SAAADI. The CDR3 sequence is CASRQTSGLAYNEQFF. The CDR3 DNA reads TGCGCCAGCAGACAGACTTCGGGACTAGCGTACAATGAGCAGTTCTTC.

This clonotype was observed a handful of times. V is TRBV29-1 and J is TRBJ1-2; possibly TRBD1 for D (6 bases). V was pared by 3 bases and J by 4 bases, with 15 bases between. From germline, CDR1 is SQVTM and CDR2 ANQGSEA. This CDR3 is built from 14 residues. The chain's CDR3 is CSVDSGEGVYGYTF. In DNA form, the CDR3 reads TGCAGCGTTGACTCGGGGGAGGGGGTCTATGGCTACACCTTC. The full variable domain, in which reference TRBV29-1 and TRBJ1-2 provide the parts outside the CDR3, is SAVISQKPSRDICQRGTSLTIQCQVDSQVTMMFWYRQQPGQSLTLIATANQGSEATYESGFVIDKFPISRPNLTFSTLTVSNMSPEDSSIYLCSVDSGEGVYGYTFGSGTRLTVV.

This clonotype was recorded many times. The genes are TRBV20-1 and TRBJ2-2; tentative D call: TRBD2 (5 bases). This CDR3 spans 13 amino acids. V was trimmed by 7 bases and J by 7 bases, leaving 16 bases between them. Germline CDR1 DFQATT, CDR2 SNEGSKA (reference sequence). In DNA form, the CDR3 reads TGCAGTGTTCGATCACTAGATTACGGGGAGCTGTTTTTT. Amino acid sequence: CSVRSLDYGELFF.

This clonotype has only a few counts. The chain links TRBV11-2 to TRBJ2-2; D remains unclear. Germline CDR1 is SGHAT and CDR2 is FQNNGV. The CDR3 is 17 residues long. Trimming shortened V by 1 base and J by 0 bases, and 12 bases separated the two germline ends. The CDR3 loop is CASSLVVAAPNTGELFF. DNA of the CDR3: TGTGCCAGCAGCTTAGTTGTGGCGGCCCCGAACACCGGGGAGCTGTTTTTT.

This clonotype was observed once. The chain recombines TRBV20-1 with TRBJ2-5; TRBD2 agrees at 7 bases. Germline loops: CDR1 DFQATT, CDR2 SNEGSKA (reference sequence). The CDR3 extends over 15 amino acids. V was pared by 0 bases and J by 2 bases, with 6 bases of the junction left unmatched. The CDR3 sequence: CSARDPSGGQETQYF. Here the CDR3 DNA reads TGCAGTGCTAGAGATCCTAGCGGAGGACAAGAGACCCAGTACTTC.

The chain links TRBV25-1 to TRBJ1-5; D is ambiguous. The germline CDR1 and CDR2 sequences are MGHDK and SYGVNS. The CDR3 sequence is 14 residues long. Trimming cost V 5 bases and J 4 bases, with 12 bases left between them. CDR3 loop: CASSLSQLNQPQHF. Written as DNA, the CDR3 is TGTGCCAGCAGTTTAAGTCAATTAAATCAGCCCCAGCATTTT. Filled out from reference TRBV25-1 and TRBJ1-5, the complete variable domain reads EADIYQTPRYLVIGTGKKITLECSQTMGHDKMYWYQQDPGMELHLIHYSYGVNSTEKGDLSSESTVSRIRTEHFPLTLESARPSHTSQYLCASSLSQLNQPQHFGDGTRLSIL.

This CDR3 is CASSASPLAESSGANVLTF. The CDR3 coding sequence is TGTGCCAGCAGCGCCTCCCCCCTAGCGGAAAGCTCTGGGGCCAACGTCCTGACTTTC. The chain couples TRBV7-6 to TRBJ2-6; 7 bases agree with TRBD2. Germline V gene data show CDR1 as SGHVS and CDR2 as FNYEAQ. V shed 5 bases and J 0 bases; nucleotides not matched to a gene: 13. The CDR3 sequence is 19 residues long.

The rearrangement links TRBV19 to TRBJ1-1; D possibly corresponds to TRBD1 (5 bases). The CDR3 consists of 12 residues. Germline V CDR1 and CDR2: LNHDA, SQIVND (reference sequence). V was shortened by 4 bases and J by 7 bases, with 10 bases between the two germline ends. In DNA, the CDR3 is TGTGCCAGTAGTACCGGGACCATTGAAGCTTTCTTT. Encoded protein: CASSTGTIEAFF. The full variable domain, completed using reference TRBV19 and TRBJ1-1, is DGGITQSPKYLFRKEGQNVTLSCEQNLNHDAMYWYRQDPGQGLRLIYYSQIVNDFQKGDIAEGYSVSREKKESFPLTVTSAQKNPTAFYLCASSTGTIEAFFGQGTRLTVV.

The table lists this clonotype with many counts. The chain joins TRBV7-6 to TRBJ2-7; 8 nucleotides align to TRBD1. V shed 5 bases, J shed 3 bases, and the junction held 15 bases outside the gene matches. Germline-derived CDR1 and CDR2 are SGHVS and FNYEAQ. CDR3 length: 17 residues. The DNA for the CDR3 is TGTGCCAGCAGCCCGACGATCGGGACAGGCGGATACTACGAGCAGTACTTC. It specifies CASSPTIGTGGYYEQYF.

To note about this clonotype: Relative to the germline gene, one junction end is altered; a read error may explain this. The rearrangement joins TRBV12-3 or TRBV12-4 to TRBJ1-6, with D tentatively TRBD1 (5 bases). The CDR3 has 15 residues. DNA for the CDR3: TGTGCCAGCACCTGCTTAAGAGGTGGGGCGTCAGCCCTCTACTTT. Protein sequence: CASTCLRGGASALYF.

The gene calls are TRBV25-1 and TRBJ2-7, with 7 bases that match TRBD1. There are 15 residues in the CDR3. With 3 bases clipped from V and 3 bases from J, the junction kept 8 bases outside the gene matches. Per germline, CDR1 MGHDK and CDR2 SYGVNS. The CDR3 protein is CASSDHRQGFYEQYF. CDR3 nucleotide sequence: TGTGCCAGCAGTGATCACCGACAGGGTTTCTACGAGCAGTACTTC.

This clonotype is labeled medium-sized. This chain's CDR3 is CASSVGTSAEQGQYF. In DNA form, the CDR3 reads TGTGCCAGCAGCGTAGGGACTAGCGCGGAGCAAGGGCAGTACTTC. The chain links TRBV7-9 to TRBJ2-7, with 10 bases lining up with TRBD2. The CDR3 is 15 residues long. Germline assignment: CDR1 SEHNR and CDR2 FQNEAQ (reference sequence). Trimming cost V 5 bases and J 9 bases; bases outside gene matches: 13.

The chain carries TRBV9 and TRBJ2-2, with D possibly matching TRBD2 (6 bases). The V gene's germline CDR1 is SGDLS and CDR2 YYNGEE. The V gene lost 4 bases and the J gene lost 2 bases, with 15 bases spanning the gap. The CDR3 extends over 16 amino acids. The CDR3 loop is CASSPRPAGNTGELFF. The CDR3 nucleotides read TGTGCCAGCAGCCCTAGACCGGCGGGAAACACCGGGGAGCTGTTTTTT.

This chain uses TRBV24-1 with TRBJ1-5, with D possibly matching TRBD1 (5 bases). There are 15 residues in the CDR3. With 3 bases removed from V and 2 bases from J, the gap between germline ends came to 10 bases. The germline V gene encodes CDR1 KGHDR and CDR2 SFDVKD. The CDR3 spells CATSDRGGGNQPQHF. For the CDR3, the DNA is TGTGCCACCAGTGATCGGGGAGGGGGCAATCAGCCCCAGCATTTT.

There are a few counts of this clonotype. V and J are TRBV18 and TRBJ1-1; D is unresolved. Germline V lookup: CDR1 KGHSH, CDR2 LQKENI. V dropped 3 bases and J dropped 2 bases, with 7 bases sitting between them. The CDR3 totals 13 residues. The CDR3 here is CASSPTANTEAFF. The CDR3 DNA sequence: TGTGCCAGCTCACCGACGGCCAACACTGAAGCTTTCTTT.

This clonotype was seen ten or more times. The genes are TRBV5-1 and TRBJ2-7, with D uncertain. V shed 0 bases and J shed 6 bases, with 10 bases lying between them. CDR1 and CDR2 from the germline V gene are SGHRS and YFSETQ. The CDR3 is 13 residues long. CDR3 region: CASSLAQDREQYF. CDR3 in DNA: TGCGCCAGCAGCTTGGCCCAGGACCGCGAGCAGTACTTC.

Notes on this clonotype: One end of the junction is discordant with germline, which a read error may explain. J is TRBJ2-5 and V is TRBV2, with 10 bases matching TRBD1. Germline CDR1 is SNHLY and CDR2 is FYNNEI. The length of the CDR3 is 15 residues. CDR3 sequence (DNA): TGTGCCAGCCGATTGGACAGGGGGAGAAAAGAGATCCAGTACTTC. It codes for CASRLDRGRKEIQYF.

The chain combines TRBV10-3 with TRBJ1-1; 9 bases align to TRBD1. Trimming at V came to 2 bases and at J to 4 bases, leaving 8 bases not matched to a gene. There are 16 residues in the CDR3. Germline-derived CDR1 and CDR2 are ENHRY and SYGVKD. CDR3 region: CAISEGQGIGSTEAFF. The CDR3, as DNA: TGTGCCATCAGTGAGGGACAGGGGATAGGTAGCACTGAAGCTTTCTTT.

This clonotype was picked up one time. The rearrangement uses TRBV19 and TRBJ2-6; D gene uncertain. This CDR3 has 13 residues. The ends were cut back, 5 bases at V and 4 bases at J, with 6 bases in the middle. Per the germline V gene, CDR1 is LNHDA and CDR2 is SQIVND (reference sequence). CDR3 DNA: TGTGCCAGTAGTTACGGCGGGGCCAACGTCCTGACTTTC. This codes for CASSYGGANVLTF.

To note about this clonotype: This may stem from a read error, because a much larger clone lies one nucleotide away. The CDR3 carries no conserved terminal phenylalanine or tryptophan, so it likely arises from a read error. V usage is TRBV5-1 and J usage is TRBJ1-1, with D possibly TRBD1 on 5 matching bases. CDR3 size: 14 residues. Germline CDR1 is SGHRS and CDR2 is YFSETQ. CDR3 amino acids: CASSPGHVETEAFL. DNA of the CDR3: TGTGCCAGCAGCCCCGGACACGTGGAGACTGAAGCTTTCCTT.

Note on this clonotype: Compared with germline, one end of the junction differs, possibly owing to a read error. V gene TRBV10-3 combines with J gene TRBJ2-2; D might be TRBD2 (7 bases). Germline V lookup: CDR1 ENHRY, CDR2 SYGVKD. The CDR3 has 19 amino acids. CDR3 in amino acids: CASSHWSEQGGTNTGELFF. CDR3 DNA: TGTGCCAGCAGTCATTGGTCCGAACAGGGAGGGACGAACACCGGGGAGCTGTTTTTT.

This clonotype was detected only a few times. A much larger clone differs by one base, so this may be a read error. CDR3 sequence: CASSPGPWSYEQYF. The CDR3 DNA is TGTGCCAGTAGTCCGGGACCGTGGTCCTACGAGCAGTACTTC. The chain carries TRBV19 and TRBJ2-7; D could derive from TRBD1 or TRBD2 (5 bases each). The ends were cut back, 5 bases at V and 1 base at J, with 12 bases in the middle. The V gene's germline CDR1 is LNHDA and CDR2 SQIVND (reference sequence). The CDR3 spans 14 residues. The entire variable domain, with the rest obtained from reference TRBV19 and TRBJ2-7, is as follows: DGGITQSPKYLFRKEGQNVTLSCEQNLNHDAMYWYRQDPGQGLRLIYYSQIVNDFQKGDIAEGYSVSREKKESFPLTVTSAQKNPTAFYLCASSPGPWSYEQYFGPGTRLTVT.

This clonotype is medium-sized. Germline is not matched at one junction end, which may reflect a read error. The chain has TRBV20-1 and TRBJ2-1; tentative D call: TRBD1 (6 bases). Germline V CDR1 and CDR2: DFQATT, SNEGSKA (reference sequence). The CDR3 loop spans 11 amino acids. In nucleotides, the CDR3 is TGCAGTGCTAGAGTGGGGGCCTGGCAGGACTTC. This gives the protein CSARVGAWQDF.

The CDR3 sequence is CASSLPPIPSPLHF. CDR3 in DNA: TGTGCCAGCAGCTTACCCCCAATACCTTCACCCCTCCACTTT. This sequence joins TRBV7-2 and TRBJ1-6, with unresolved D. Germline loops: CDR1 SGHTA, CDR2 FQGNSA. The CDR3 is 14 amino acids. Between the trimmed V and J ends, which lost 2 bases and 9 bases, there was a span of 11 bases.